The 28 T cell receptor beta chains listed next were all sequenced from one sample in a study of T-cell memory formation after mild COVID-19. One entry per CDR3 protein results from TCRdb running MiXCR on the 5' RACE reads. The profile shows just under 350,000 distinct CDR3 sequences, approximately 12% of them singletons. What was sequenced was PBMCs or a T cell subset sorted from them (not recorded which). The source is a man younger than 35 who had mild COVID-19 (a few samples of this study predate the infection). Cell type and time point are not known.

This clonotype occurred a few times. This sequence joins TRBV6-1 and TRBJ2-7; D not resolved. V was clipped by 2 bases and J by 5 bases, with 7 bases between them. The CDR3 contains 12 residues. The germline V gene has CDR1 MNHNS and CDR2 SASEGT. CDR3: CASSERMDEQYV. CDR3 nucleotide sequence: TGTGCCAGCAGTGAACGAATGGACGAGCAGTACGTC.

This clonotype showed up many times. This chain connects TRBV24-1 to TRBJ2-3; D gene unclear. The length of the CDR3 is 13 residues. Germline CDR1 KGHDR, CDR2 SFDVKD. The V end lost 1 base, the J end lost 3 bases, and 4 bases lay between the germline ends. CDR3: CATSDFETDTQYF. DNA for the CDR3: TGTGCCACCAGTGATTTCGAAACAGATACGCAGTATTTT.

J is TRBJ1-2 and V is TRBV20-1; D is undetermined. Trimming took 6 bases from V and 2 from J, leaving 4 bases between them. The CDR3 covers 10 residues. Germline V CDR1 and CDR2: DFQATT, SNEGSKA (reference sequence). This chain's CDR3 is CSATNYGYTF. The CDR3 coding sequence is TGCAGTGCCACGAACTATGGCTACACCTTC.

This clonotype was seen a handful of times. The chain couples TRBV20-1 to TRBJ2-5; TRBD1 or TRBD2 may be the D gene (5 bases each). The germline V gene encodes CDR1 DFQATT and CDR2 SNEGSKA (reference sequence). Trimming removed 3 bases from V and 3 bases from J, with 14 bases in between. The CDR3 is 14 residues long. The CDR3 DNA reads as TGCAGTGCTAGGCCCCGGGGCAGGGAAGAGACCCAGTACTTC. It yields the protein CSARPRGREETQYF.

This clonotype has more than one count but fewer than ten. The chain employs TRBV7-9 and TRBJ2-4; D gene ambiguous. V lost 6 bases and J 8 bases, leaving 14 bases between the germline ends. Looked up from germline, CDR1 is SEHNR and CDR2 is FQNEAQ (reference sequence). This CDR3 has 13 residues. CDR3 sequence reads: CASSSVAVDIQYF. The CDR3 coding sequence is TGTGCCAGCAGTTCGGTCGCTGTGGACATTCAGTACTTC.

This chain's CDR3 is CASSLYGPSGGNEQFF. CDR3 nucleotide sequence: TGCGCCAGCAGCTTATACGGGCCTAGCGGGGGGAATGAGCAGTTCTTC. V usage is TRBV5-1 and J usage is TRBJ2-1, with 11 bases that match TRBD2. Trimming took 2 bases from V and 7 from J; bases not matched to a gene: 8. The CDR3 extends over 16 amino acids. The germline V gene has CDR1 SGHRS and CDR2 YFSETQ.

This clonotype was seen only a few times. This chain connects TRBV5-1 to TRBJ2-3, with 10 positions matching TRBD2. The V gene's germline CDR1 is SGHRS and CDR2 YFSETQ. The CDR3 length is 15 residues. V shed 4 bases and J 2 bases; nucleotides not matched to a gene: 4. This CDR3 is CASSKGLAATDTQYF. CDR3 sequence (DNA): TGCGCCAGCAGCAAAGGACTAGCGGCCACAGATACGCAGTATTTT. The entire variable domain, with the rest obtained from reference TRBV5-1 and TRBJ2-3, is as follows: KAGVTQTPRYLIKTRGQQVTLSCSPISGHRSVSWYQQTPGQGLQFLFEYFSETQRNKGNFPGRFSGRQFSNSRSEMNVSTLELGDSALYLCASSKGLAATDTQYFGPGTRLTVL.

The V call is TRBV10-2, the J call TRBJ1-1, with D possibly matching TRBD1 (6 bases). The V end was cut by 9 bases, the J end by 7 bases, with 12 bases between. The V gene's germline CDR1 is WSHSY and CDR2 SAAADI. The CDR3 is 11 amino acids. CDR3 residues: CASRGGGEAFF. CDR3 DNA: TGCGCCAGTAGGGGAGGGGGTGAAGCTTTCTTT.

This clonotype was seen many times. The gene calls are TRBV15 and TRBJ2-1, with 10 bases that match TRBD1. Germline trimming cut 5 bases from V and 6 bases from J; bases unmatched to any gene: 4. Looked up from germline, CDR1 is LNHNV and CDR2 is YYDKDF (reference sequence). The CDR3 has 14 residues. CDR3 loop: CATSLRTGGNEQFF. The CDR3 DNA is TGTGCCACCAGCCTGCGGACAGGGGGCAATGAGCAGTTCTTC. Together with reference TRBV15 and TRBJ2-1, the CDR3 gives the full variable domain: DAMVIQNPRYQVTQFGKPVTLSCSQTLNHNVMYWYQQKSSQAPKLLFHYYDKDFNNEADTPDNFQSRRPNTSFCFLDIRSPGLGDTAMYLCATSLRTGGNEQFFGPGTRLTVL.

The chain combines TRBV7-9 with TRBJ2-2, with D perhaps TRBD1 or TRBD2 (5 bases each). Per germline, CDR1 SEHNR and CDR2 FQNEAQ (reference sequence). The CDR3 loop spans 12 amino acids. The V gene lost 0 bases and the J gene lost 14 bases, with 10 bases spanning the gap. In DNA, the CDR3 is TGTGCCAGCAGCTTAGCCGGGGCCGGTCTGTTTTTT. This gives the protein CASSLAGAGLFF.

This clonotype occurred many times. CDR3 in amino acids: CASRPGPHTGELFF. CDR3 bases: TGTGCCAGCAGACCCGGGCCCCACACCGGGGAGCTGTTTTTT. The gene calls are TRBV7-9 and TRBJ2-2; D gene unclear. The CDR3 has 14 residues. V was cut by 6 bases and J by 3 bases, with 11 bases left in between. In germline, CDR1 is SEHNR, CDR2 FQNEAQ (reference sequence). Looking up the rest from reference TRBV7-9 and TRBJ2-2 gives the full variable domain: DTGVSQNPRHKITKRGQNVTFRCDPISEHNRLYWYRQTLGQGPEFLTYFQNEAQLEKSRLLSDRFSAERPKGSFSTLEIQRTEQGDSAMYLCASRPGPHTGELFFGEGSRLTVL.

This clonotype has more than one count but fewer than ten. The chain links TRBV7-2 to TRBJ1-2, with D possibly matching TRBD1 (6 bases). Per germline, CDR1 SGHTA and CDR2 FQGNSA. V lost 1 base and J 8 bases, leaving 14 bases between the germline ends. CDR3 size: 14 residues. The CDR3 coding sequence is TGTGCCAGCAGCTTAGGGCGGGGGGCGACGGGCTACACCTTC. This sequence encodes CASSLGRGATGYTF.

This clonotype occurred a few times. This chain links TRBV20-1 with TRBJ2-1, with a possible D match to TRBD2 (6 bases). In germline, CDR1 is DFQATT, CDR2 SNEGSKA (reference sequence). The V end was cut by 1 base, the J end by 7 bases, with 14 bases between. The CDR3 runs 14 residues. The CDR3 spells CSARAPSAPNEQFF. The CDR3 coding sequence is TGCAGTGCTAGAGCACCTAGCGCCCCGAATGAGCAGTTCTTC.

The CDR3 protein is CASSLWSVSGANVLTF. CDR3 DNA sequence: TGTGCCAGCAGCTTATGGTCGGTGTCTGGGGCCAACGTCCTGACTTTC. The chain employs TRBV7-3 and TRBJ2-6; D is undetermined. Trimming took off 2 bases at V and 1 base at J, with 9 bases between the two ends. This CDR3 spans 16 amino acids. From germline, CDR1 is SGHTA and CDR2 FQGTGA.

This clonotype was recorded a few times. The chain links TRBV7-9 to TRBJ2-2, with D hard to call. Trimming took off 2 bases at V and 9 bases at J, with 7 bases between the two ends. CDR1 and CDR2 from the germline V gene are SEHNR and FQNEAQ (reference sequence). CDR3 length: 12 amino acids. CDR3 coding DNA: TGTGCCAGCAGCTTACCCCCGCGGGAGCTGTTTTTT. Its protein is CASSLPPRELFF. Full variable domain (outside the CDR3, taken from reference TRBV7-9 and TRBJ2-2): DTGVSQNPRHKITKRGQNVTFRCDPISEHNRLYWYRQTLGQGPEFLTYFQNEAQLEKSRLLSDRFSAERPKGSFSTLEIQRTEQGDSAMYLCASSLPPRELFFGEGSRLTVL.

J is TRBJ2-3 and V is TRBV7-9, with D perhaps TRBD1 (5 bases). This CDR3 has 15 residues. Trimming took 3 bases from V and 1 from J, leaving 11 bases between them. CDR1 and CDR2 from the germline V gene are SEHNR and FQNEAQ (reference sequence). The CDR3 spells CASSFRSGRTDTQYF. CDR3 in DNA: TGTGCCAGCAGCTTTCGATCAGGGCGCACAGATACGCAGTATTTT.

This clonotype was counted a few times. The chain combines TRBV11-2 with TRBJ2-5, with D possibly being TRBD2 (5 bases). Germline CDR1 reads SGHAT; CDR2 reads FQNNGV. There are 15 residues in the CDR3. V was cut by 1 base and J by 5 bases, with 14 bases left in between. CDR3 residues: CASSLAGRTGETQYF. In DNA, the CDR3 is TGTGCCAGCAGCTTAGCTGGACGCACGGGGGAGACCCAGTACTTC.

This clonotype showed up just a few times. V and J are TRBV29-1 and TRBJ2-2, with 11 nucleotides matching TRBD1. V dropped 6 bases and J dropped 5; count of bases not matched to a gene: 2. CDR3 length: 13 residues. Germline values: CDR1 SQVTM, CDR2 ANQGSEA. DNA for the CDR3: TGCAGCGTCGGGACAGGGGGTACCGGGGAGCTGTTTTTT. This sequence encodes CSVGTGGTGELFF.

The chain employs TRBV27 and TRBJ1-6; TRBD1 matches at 8 bases. Germline lookup yields CDR1 MNHEY and CDR2 SMNVEV (reference sequence). V gave up 8 bases and J gave up 14 bases; unmatched junction bases: 8. The CDR3 extends over 12 amino acids. CDR3 DNA: TGTGCCAGCCGGACAGGGTCGAGGGCCCTCCACTTT. Translating it yields CASRTGSRALHF.

This clonotype was found a few times. The gene calls are TRBV4-1 and TRBJ1-1, with D tentatively TRBD1 (5 bases). Per the germline V gene, CDR1 is MGHRA and CDR2 is YSYEKL. The germline V and J ends were trimmed by 1 base and 1 base, with 13 bases remaining between them. This CDR3 is 16 amino acids long. The CDR3 protein is CASSQVPGRKNTEAFF. DNA for the CDR3: TGCGCCAGCAGCCAAGTCCCGGGGCGTAAGAACACTGAAGCTTTCTTT.

This clonotype was counted only a few times. The rearrangement uses TRBV18 and TRBJ1-3; D is unresolved. The CDR3 runs 16 residues. Germline CDR1 KGHSH, CDR2 LQKENI. Trimming removed 3 bases from V and 2 bases from J, with 14 bases in between. CDR3 region: CASSPSRAGAGNTIYF. DNA of the CDR3: TGTGCCAGCTCACCCTCGCGGGCCGGAGCTGGAAACACCATATATTTT.

This clonotype came up a few times. The chain has TRBV25-1 and TRBJ1-1; D possibly corresponds to TRBD1 (5 bases). Germline loops: CDR1 MGHDK, CDR2 SYGVNS. There are 15 residues in the CDR3. Trimming took 3 bases from V and 4 from J, leaving 15 bases between them. In DNA, the CDR3 is TGTGCCAGCAGTGACGGCGGAGGGGAGGTCACTGAAGCTTTCTTT. This translates into CASSDGGGEVTEAFF.

The chain recombines TRBV4-1 with TRBJ2-3, with 8 bases that match TRBD1. CDR3 length: 17 amino acids. The junction had 10 bases not matched to a gene; V was cut back by 2 bases and J by 3 bases. The V gene's germline CDR1 is MGHRA and CDR2 YSYEKL. This CDR3 reads CASSQPGQDFSTDTQYF. CDR3 in DNA: TGCGCCAGCAGCCAACCGGGACAGGACTTCAGTACAGATACGCAGTATTTT.

A few counts support this clonotype. This chain uses TRBV18 with TRBJ2-3, with D hard to call. From germline, CDR1 is KGHSH and CDR2 LQKENI. V was pared by 4 bases and J by 0 bases, with 11 bases between. The CDR3 contains 15 residues. In nucleotides, the CDR3 is TGTGCCAGCTCACAACTTGTTATAAGCACAGATACGCAGTATTTT. As protein: CASSQLVISTDTQYF.

This clonotype was recorded at least ten times. The rearrangement uses TRBV7-9 and TRBJ1-5, with 7 bases that match TRBD1. J was trimmed by 4 bases and V by 6 bases; bases with no gene match: 3. This CDR3 is built from 13 residues. Germline CDR1 and CDR2: SEHNR and FQNEAQ (reference sequence). This CDR3 is CASSPQGNQPQHF. The CDR3 DNA sequence: TGTGCCAGCAGTCCACAGGGGAATCAGCCCCAGCATTTT.

At least ten counts were recorded for this clonotype. The gene calls are TRBV7-2 and TRBJ2-7; a possible D gene is TRBD2 (6 bases). Germline CDR1 is SGHTA and CDR2 is FQGNSA. The V end lost 8 bases, the J end lost 2 bases, and 16 bases lay between the germline ends. The CDR3 length is 14 residues. CDR3 sequence reads: CASSRSSGPYEQYV. The CDR3 bases are TGTGCCAGCTCCCGGAGTAGCGGACCCTACGAGCAGTACGTC.

This chain connects TRBV29-1 to TRBJ1-1; D gene unclear. The CDR3 runs 13 residues. CDR1 and CDR2 from the germline V gene are SQVTM and ANQGSEA. V was pared by 5 bases and J by 1 base, with 11 bases between. The CDR3 DNA sequence: TGCAGCGTTACCGGACTTGGGAACACTGAAGCTTTCTTT. Protein product: CSVTGLGNTEAFF.

This sequence joins TRBV29-1 and TRBJ1-1; 7 nucleotides match TRBD1. Germline values: CDR1 SQVTM, CDR2 ANQGSEA. Trimming at V came to 6 bases and at J to 1 base, leaving 8 bases not matched to a gene. The CDR3 contains 14 residues. CDR3 region: CSVGATGTNTEAFF. For the CDR3, the DNA is TGCAGCGTGGGTGCGACAGGGACGAACACTGAAGCTTTCTTT.